The TCR beta chain described here comes from a study of T cell responses to AZD1222 COVID-19 vaccine. General study results and limits: Regions 160-218 and 743-854 held dominance among vaccine-associated CD4 TCRs, which spanned spike. Targets within unmutated variant regions were reportedly found for nearly half of spike-specific TCRs. Samples come after the peak T cell response, not at day 14. Donors skewed white British and female; clonal diversity was possibly underestimated.

As regards this clone: Antigen: not known.

Only in-frame clones appear in the TCRdb table, and some are missing; sequencing was by immunoSEQ multiplex PCR. The sample has roughly 120,000 clones, 88% seen once; the top ten hold 4% to 5.5%. The CDR3 runs 14 residues. V lost 3 bases and J lost 8; bases outside the gene matches: 7. The gene calls are TRBV5-7 and TRBJ1-4; 7 positions agree with TRBD1. TRBV5-7 carries the ORF label, with uncertain function. The material sequenced was peripheral blood, taken on day 0 of AZD1222 vaccination. The receptor was isolated from an adult in good health. The CDR3 DNA reads as TGTGCCAGCAGCTGCGACAGGGTTGTGGAAAAACTGTTTTTT. As protein: CASSCDRVVEKLFF.